A selection of T cell receptor beta chains follows, all from one sample in a study of T cells in Graves' hyperthyroidism and ophthalmopathy. TCRdb called the multiplex PCR reads again in MiXCR, with one record for every CDR3 protein. The sample lists around 520,000 distinct CDR3 sequences; about 15% were seen once. The sequenced material came from blood. The receptors stem from a young woman with Graves' hyperthyroidism. CDR3s include the opening cysteine and the closing phenylalanine or tryptophan. Some rows mark clone size as missing; the rest say once, few, many or name a class of expanded clone.

J | size | V | CDR3
TRBJ2-1 | many | TRBV11-2 | CASSSFGREQFF
TRBJ2-5 | many | TRBV11-2 | CASRLTGDWETQYF
TRBJ1-2 | many | TRBV12-3/TRBV12-4 | CASSFPGDYGYTF
TRBJ2-3 | many | TRBV11-3 | CASSFFTGQADTQYF
TRBJ2-3 | . | TRBV11-3 | CASTQRGRSTDTQYF
TRBJ1-6 | many | TRBV12-3/TRBV12-4 | CASSFSTAYNSPLHF
TRBJ2-3 | many | TRBV28 | CASSFGGVWGTDTQYF
TRBJ2-5 | many | TRBV3-1 | CASRQQGPRGGTQYF
TRBJ2-1 | many | TRBV7-3 | CASTKGGASGSLNEQFF
TRBJ2-3 | many | TRBV6-5 | CASSDNRHLTDTQYF
TRBJ2-5 | few | TRBV5-1 | CASSQGLAGGRPRETQYF
TRBJ2-1 | many | TRBV20-1 | CSASLAGGSFSEQFF
TRBJ2-5 | many | TRBV11-3 | CAGSMGQLNQETQYF
TRBJ2-7 | many | TRBV19 | CASSMRGLYEQYF
TRBJ1-1 | few | TRBV18 | CASSGQWDTEAFF
TRBJ2-3 | . | TRBV9 | CASSVLEAGTQYF
TRBJ2-1 | many | TRBV6-2/TRBV6-3 | CASSYPGLAGYNEQFF
TRBJ1-2 | many | TRBV6-1 | CASSEEGGAGYTF
TRBJ2-1 | . | TRBV7-9 | CASCSGTGLYNEQFF
TRBJ1-3 | . | TRBV12-3/TRBV12-4 | CASTRHEGDGNTIYF
TRBJ1-4 | . | TRBV12-3/TRBV12-4 | CASSPDRGGLEKLFF
TRBJ2-5 | many | TRBV27 | CASSGGPGQGAIRETQYF
TRBJ2-7 | many | TRBV18 | CASSPLETGGDEQYF
TRBJ2-4 | few | TRBV7-9 | CASSLVAGGPQNIQYF
TRBJ2-1 | many | TRBV3-1 | CASSQEWVASGRGNEQFF
TRBJ1-2 | . | TRBV9 | CASSDGPGQGLLRYGYTF
TRBJ2-1 | . | TRBV19 | CASRAEGGDNEQFF
TRBJ1-1 | . | TRBV20-1 | CSAGVSGGDTEAFF
TRBJ1-1 | . | TRBV18 | CASSLRTGADTEAFF
TRBJ1-6 | many | TRBV27 | CASSLYRDGNSPLHF
TRBJ2-5 | many | TRBV11-2 | CASSLAGGLQETQYF
TRBJ1-4 | many | TRBV11-2 | CASSLVGPYLNEKLFF
TRBJ2-2 | few | TRBV29-1 | CSVRQGADTGELFF
TRBJ2-7 | . | TRBV5-4 | CASSSLTSGRVYEQYF
TRBJ2-3 | . | TRBV7-2 | CASSFRREISDTQYF
TRBJ1-5 | few | TRBV6-1 | CASSVGFGQYQPQHF
TRBJ1-1 | . | TRBV14 | CASSWTRDTEAFF
TRBJ2-6 | once | TRBV7-9 | CASSLYGRTSSGANVLTF
TRBJ2-7 | . | TRBV9 | CASSFKATDTYEQYF